Presented here are 4 T cell receptor beta chains from one specimen sequenced in a study of shared clonotypes between healthy human individuals. Assay used: immunoSEQ multiplex PCR; TCRdb lists only in-frame clones, some missing. The sample holds about 1 million clones, around three quarters seen once. The sequenced sample was memory CD4+ T cells from PBMCs. The subset is: CD45RA-negative fraction. These receptor sequences come from a man between 18 and 35 years old in good health. Some clones in this sample may be carry-over from other donors' samples.

The CDR3 here is CASSLGRSRDTQYF. The DNA of the CDR3 is TGCGCCAGCAGCTTGGGGCGGAGCAGGGATACGCAGTATTTT. The rearrangement uses TRBV5-1 and TRBJ2-3; unclear D gene. The V gene's germline CDR1 is SGHRS and CDR2 YFSETQ. The CDR3 contains 14 residues. V dropped 0 bases and J dropped 6 bases, with 11 bases sitting between them.

This clone came up a few times. The chain employs TRBV7-3 and TRBJ2-1; 11 bases match TRBD2. The CDR3 is 15 residues long. Germline loops: CDR1 SGHTA, CDR2 FQGTGA. J was trimmed by 4 bases and V by 4 bases; bases with no gene match: 3. The chain's CDR3 is CASSSTSGGYNEQFF. In DNA, the CDR3 is TGTGCCAGCAGCTCCACTAGCGGGGGATACAATGAGCAGTTCTTC.

J is TRBJ1-2 and V is TRBV6-6; TRBD1 aligns across 7 bases. After removal of 4 bases from V and 4 bases from J, the junction contained 3 bases not matched to a gene. Germline V gene sequence: CDR1 MNHNY, CDR2 SVGAGI (reference sequence). CDR3 length equals 13 residues. CDR3 sequence (DNA): TGTGCCAGCAGTTCTGCAGGGGGCTATGGCTACACCTTC. Protein: CASSSAGGYGYTF.

The V and J genes are TRBV2 and TRBJ1-2; 7 bases match TRBD1. The junction had 5 bases not matched to a gene; V was cut back by 6 bases and J by 4 bases. Germline assignment: CDR1 SNHLY and CDR2 FYNNEI. This CDR3 spans 13 amino acids. The CDR3 spells CASREDRFYGYTF. The CDR3 DNA is TGTGCCAGCAGGGAGGACAGGTTCTATGGCTACACCTTC.